These T cell receptor beta chains were read from a single sample in a study of Ad26.COV2.S vaccination and SARS-CoV-2 variants. Produced via immunoSEQ multiplex PCR; TCRdb's table is partial and in-frame only. The sample has 300,000 to 500,000 clones; about 88% are singletons. The material sequenced was peripheral blood, taken in a trial of Ad26.COV2.S vaccine versus placebo. The receptors derive from a person aged 18-65 years who received the Ad26.COV2.S COVID-19 vaccine or a placebo. Both conserved end residues are part of each CDR3. D genes are given only for firm matches. Expanded clones are given a class, and other clones once, few, many or no size at all.

CDR3 protein: CASSYYRSSYEQYF
CDR3 DNA: TGTGCCAGCAGTTATTATAGGTCCAGCTACGAGCAGTACTTC
clone size: NA
J gene: TRBJ2-7
V gene: TRBV6-2/TRBV6-3
D gene: NA

CDR3 protein: CASSYRTGGSSPLHF
CDR3 DNA: TGTGCCAGCAGTTACCGGACAGGGGGGAGTTCACCCCTCCACTTT
clone size: once
J gene: TRBJ1-6
V gene: TRBV6-5
D gene: TRBD1

CDR3 protein: CASSQAGQGNGYTF
CDR3 DNA: TGTGCCAGCAGCCAAGCGGGACAGGGGAATGGCTACACCTTC
clone size: NA
J gene: TRBJ1-2
V gene: TRBV14
D gene: TRBD1

CDR3 protein: CASSFGTAIQETQYF
CDR3 DNA: TGTGCCAGCAGCTTTGGGACAGCCATTCAAGAGACCCAGTACTTC
clone size: NA
J gene: TRBJ2-5
V gene: TRBV7-9
D gene: TRBD1

CDR3 protein: CASSESGGSGYTF
CDR3 DNA: TGCGCCAGCAGTGAGTCAGGGGGCTCAGGCTACACCTTC
clone size: NA
J gene: TRBJ1-2
V gene: TRBV10-1
D gene: TRBD1

CDR3 protein: CASSPSAEYNEQFF
CDR3 DNA: TGTGCCAGCTCACCATCGGCAGAGTACAATGAGCAGTTCTTC
clone size: NA
J gene: TRBJ2-1
V gene: TRBV18
D gene: NA

CDR3 protein: CASSGIRESTEAFF
CDR3 DNA: TGTGCCAGCAGTGGTATCAGGGAAAGCACTGAAGCTTTCTTT
clone size: few
J gene: TRBJ1-1
V gene: TRBV2
D gene: NA

CDR3 protein: CASSGDRFNQPQHF
CDR3 DNA: TGTGCCAGCAGTGGGGACAGGTTCAATCAGCCCCAGCATTTT
clone size: NA
J gene: TRBJ1-5
V gene: TRBV2
D gene: TRBD1

CDR3 protein: CASSYPGQGIYGYTF
CDR3 DNA: TGTGCCAGCAGTTACCCCGGACAGGGGATCTATGGCTACACCTTC
clone size: NA
J gene: TRBJ1-2
V gene: TRBV6-2/TRBV6-3
D gene: TRBD1

CDR3 protein: CASSPGGDNSPLHF
CDR3 DNA: TGTGCCAGCTCACCAGGCGGGGATAATTCACCCCTCCACTTT
clone size: NA
J gene: TRBJ1-6
V gene: TRBV18
D gene: NA

CDR3 protein: CASSYSIRGGEKLFF
CDR3 DNA: TGTGCCAGCAGTTACTCGATCAGAGGGGGAGAAAAACTGTTTTTT
clone size: NA
J gene: TRBJ1-4
V gene: TRBV6-5
D gene: NA

CDR3 protein: CAWAPGLYGYTF
CDR3 DNA: TGTGCCTGGGCACCGGGACTCTATGGCTACACCTTC
clone size: once
J gene: TRBJ1-2
V gene: TRBV30
D gene: NA